This T cell receptor (beta chain) was identified in a study of blood T cell repertoires in COVID-19. Across the whole study: Samples representing acute and convalescent COVID-19 were sourced from the United States, Italy and Spain. Sample material is recorded as cDNA or gDNA derived from T cells, B-cell-depleted T cells, or PBMCs.

As originally analysed: Amplification of reference gene primers was used by the study to estimate nucleated cell counts. Measured with immunoSEQ multiplex PCR; TCRdb has only the in-frame clones, and not every one. That table gives V, J and clone size, and the DNA gave D and trimming. The sample has over 200,000 clones; roughly 76% are singletons. The germline V gene has CDR1 LGHDT and CDR2 YNNKEL (reference sequence). CDR3 length equals 15 residues. V lost 4 bases to trimming and J lost 4 bases, with 13 bases between them. This chain connects TRBV3-1 (or the pseudogene TRBV3-2) to TRBJ1-4, with D maybe TRBD1 (5 bases). Sequencing used peripheral blood. The clonotype comes from a human donor in a cohort sampled during active COVID-19. The CDR3, as DNA: TGTGCCAGCAGCCCTGGGTGGGGGGTTAATGAAAAACTGTTTTTT. It yields the protein CASSPGWGVNEKLFF.